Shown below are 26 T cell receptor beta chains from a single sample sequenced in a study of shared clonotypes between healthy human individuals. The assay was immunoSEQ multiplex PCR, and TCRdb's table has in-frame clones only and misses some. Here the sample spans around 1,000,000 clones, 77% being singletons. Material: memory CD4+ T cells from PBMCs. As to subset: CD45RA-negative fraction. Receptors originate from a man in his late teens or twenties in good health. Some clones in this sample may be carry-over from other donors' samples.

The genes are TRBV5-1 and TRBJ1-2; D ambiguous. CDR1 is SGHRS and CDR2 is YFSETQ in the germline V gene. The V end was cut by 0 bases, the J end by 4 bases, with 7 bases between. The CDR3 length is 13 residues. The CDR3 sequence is CASSLEAGYGYTF. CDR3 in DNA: TGCGCCAGCAGCTTGGAGGCAGGCTATGGCTACACCTTC.

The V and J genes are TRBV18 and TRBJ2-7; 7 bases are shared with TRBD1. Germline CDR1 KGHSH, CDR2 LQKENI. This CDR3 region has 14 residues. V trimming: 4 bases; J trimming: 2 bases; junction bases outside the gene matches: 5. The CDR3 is CASSHRDSTYEQYF. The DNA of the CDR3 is TGTGCCAGCTCACACCGGGACAGTACCTACGAGCAGTACTTC.

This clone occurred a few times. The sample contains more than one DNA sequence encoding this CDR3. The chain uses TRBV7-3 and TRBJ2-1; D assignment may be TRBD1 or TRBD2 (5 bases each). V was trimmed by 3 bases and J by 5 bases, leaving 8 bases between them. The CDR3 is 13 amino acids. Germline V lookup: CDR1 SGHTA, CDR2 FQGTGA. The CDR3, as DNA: TGTGCCAGCAGCTTGGGACGTAACAATGAGCAGTTCTTC. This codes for CASSLGRNNEQFF.

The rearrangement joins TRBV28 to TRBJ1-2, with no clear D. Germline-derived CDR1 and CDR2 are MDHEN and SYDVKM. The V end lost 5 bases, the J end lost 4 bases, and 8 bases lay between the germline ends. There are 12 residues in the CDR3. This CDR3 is CASSRQSYGYTF. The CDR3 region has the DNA TGTGCCAGCAGTCGACAAAGCTATGGCTACACCTTC.

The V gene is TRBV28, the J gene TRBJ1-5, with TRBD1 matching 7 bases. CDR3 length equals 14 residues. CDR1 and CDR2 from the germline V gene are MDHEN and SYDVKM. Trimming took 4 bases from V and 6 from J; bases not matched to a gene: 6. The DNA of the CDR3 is TGTGCCAGCAGTTCCACAGGGGCAGGTCAGCCCCAGCATTTT. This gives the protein CASSSTGAGQPQHF. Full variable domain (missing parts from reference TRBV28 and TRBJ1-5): DVKVTQSSRYLVKRTGEKVFLECVQDMDHENMFWYRQDPGLGLRLIYFSYDVKMKEKGDIPEGYSVSREKKERFSLILESASTNQTSMYLCASSSTGAGQPQHFGDGTRLSIL.

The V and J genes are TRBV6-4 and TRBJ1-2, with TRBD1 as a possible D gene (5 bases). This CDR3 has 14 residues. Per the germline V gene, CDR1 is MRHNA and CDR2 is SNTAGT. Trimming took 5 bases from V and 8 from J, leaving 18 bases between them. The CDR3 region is CASSPALWGSGYTF. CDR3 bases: TGTGCCAGCAGTCCCGCCTTATGGGGGAGCGGCTACACCTTC.

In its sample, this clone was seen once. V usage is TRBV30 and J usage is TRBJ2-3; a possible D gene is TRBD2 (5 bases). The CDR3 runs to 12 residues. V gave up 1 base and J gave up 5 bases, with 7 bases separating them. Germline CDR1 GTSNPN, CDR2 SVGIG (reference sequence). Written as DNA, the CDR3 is TGTGCCTGGAGTGAGAGGGAAGATACGCAGTATTTT. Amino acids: CAWSEREDTQYF.

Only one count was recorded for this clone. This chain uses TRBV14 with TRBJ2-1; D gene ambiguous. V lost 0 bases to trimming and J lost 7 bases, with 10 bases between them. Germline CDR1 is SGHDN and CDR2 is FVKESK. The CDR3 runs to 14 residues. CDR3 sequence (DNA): TGTGCCAGCAGCCAAGATCCCCTACTAAATGAGCAGTTCTTC. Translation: CASSQDPLLNEQFF.

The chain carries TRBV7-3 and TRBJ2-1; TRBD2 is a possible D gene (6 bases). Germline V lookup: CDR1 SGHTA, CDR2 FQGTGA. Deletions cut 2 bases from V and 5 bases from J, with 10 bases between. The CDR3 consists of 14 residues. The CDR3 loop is CASSLVAEDNEQFF. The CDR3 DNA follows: TGTGCCAGCAGCTTAGTAGCGGAGGACAATGAGCAGTTCTTC.

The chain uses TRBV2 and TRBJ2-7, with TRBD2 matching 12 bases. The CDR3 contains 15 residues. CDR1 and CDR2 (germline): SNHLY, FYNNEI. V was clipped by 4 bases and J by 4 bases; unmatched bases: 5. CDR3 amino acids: CASSGGLAGMYEQYF. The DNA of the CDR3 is TGTGCCAGCAGTGGTGGACTAGCGGGGATGTACGAGCAGTACTTC.

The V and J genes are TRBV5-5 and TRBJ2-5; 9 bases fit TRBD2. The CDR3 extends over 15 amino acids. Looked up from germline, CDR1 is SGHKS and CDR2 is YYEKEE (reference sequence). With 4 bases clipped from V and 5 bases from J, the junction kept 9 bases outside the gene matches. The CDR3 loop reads CASSGGRAWGETQYF. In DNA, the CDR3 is TGTGCCAGCAGCGGCGGGAGGGCCTGGGGGGAGACCCAGTACTTC.

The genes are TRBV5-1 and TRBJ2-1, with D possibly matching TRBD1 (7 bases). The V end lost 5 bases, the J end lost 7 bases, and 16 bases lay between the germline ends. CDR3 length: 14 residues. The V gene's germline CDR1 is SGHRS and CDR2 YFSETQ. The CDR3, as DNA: TGCGCCAGCAGAAGAGGGGGCGGGGAGAATGAGCAGTTCTTC. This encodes CASRRGGGENEQFF.

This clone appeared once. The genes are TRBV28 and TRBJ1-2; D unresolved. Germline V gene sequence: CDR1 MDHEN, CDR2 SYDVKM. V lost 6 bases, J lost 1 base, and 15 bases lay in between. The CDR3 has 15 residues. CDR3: CASRPIGSYNYGYTF. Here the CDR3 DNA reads TGTGCCAGCAGACCCATTGGCAGCTATAACTATGGCTACACCTTC.

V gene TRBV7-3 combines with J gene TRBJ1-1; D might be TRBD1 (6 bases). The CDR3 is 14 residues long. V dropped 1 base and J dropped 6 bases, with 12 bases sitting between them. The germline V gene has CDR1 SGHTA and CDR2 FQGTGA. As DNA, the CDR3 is TGTGCCAGCAGCTTAATGGCTCAGGGGCCTGAAGCTTTCTTT. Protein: CASSLMAQGPEAFF.

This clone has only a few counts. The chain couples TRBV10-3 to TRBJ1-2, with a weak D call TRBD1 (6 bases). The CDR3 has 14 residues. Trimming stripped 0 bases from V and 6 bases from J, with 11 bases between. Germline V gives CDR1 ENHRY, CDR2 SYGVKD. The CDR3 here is CAISESTGRNGYTF. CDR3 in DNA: TGTGCCATCAGTGAGTCCACAGGGCGTAATGGCTACACCTTC.

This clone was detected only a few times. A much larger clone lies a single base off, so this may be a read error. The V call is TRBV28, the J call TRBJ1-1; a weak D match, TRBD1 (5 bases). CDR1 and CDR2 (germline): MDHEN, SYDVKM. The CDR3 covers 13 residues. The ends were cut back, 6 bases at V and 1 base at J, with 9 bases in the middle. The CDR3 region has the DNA TGTGCCAGCAGCCCGGGACGGAACACTGAAGCTTTCTTT. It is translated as CASSPGRNTEAFF.

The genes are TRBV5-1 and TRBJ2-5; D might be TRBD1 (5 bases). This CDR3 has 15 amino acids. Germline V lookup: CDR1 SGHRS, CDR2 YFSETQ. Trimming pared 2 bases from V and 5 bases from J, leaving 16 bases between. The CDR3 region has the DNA TGCGCCAGCAGCTTATCGTCGACAGCCGGGGAGACCCAGTACTTC. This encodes CASSLSSTAGETQYF.

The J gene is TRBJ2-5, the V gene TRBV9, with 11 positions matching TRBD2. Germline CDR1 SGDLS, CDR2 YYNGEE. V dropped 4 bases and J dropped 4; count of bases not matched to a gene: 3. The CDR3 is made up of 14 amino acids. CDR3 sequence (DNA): TGTGCCAGCAGCATAGGGACTAGCGGAGAGACCCAGTACTTC. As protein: CASSIGTSGETQYF.

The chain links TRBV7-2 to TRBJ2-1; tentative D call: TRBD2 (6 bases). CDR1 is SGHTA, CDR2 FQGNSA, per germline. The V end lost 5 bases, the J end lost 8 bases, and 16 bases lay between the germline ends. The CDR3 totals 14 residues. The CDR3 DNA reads TGTGCCAGCAGCAGAAAGGGAGGTGGGGATGAGCAGTTCTTC. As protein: CASSRKGGGDEQFF. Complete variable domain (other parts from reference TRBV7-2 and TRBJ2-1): GAGVSQSPSNKVTEKGKDVELRCDPISGHTALYWYRQSLGQGLEFLIYFQGNSAPDKSGLPSDRFSAERTGGSVSTLTIQRTQQEDSAVYLCASSRKGGGDEQFFGPGTRLTVL.

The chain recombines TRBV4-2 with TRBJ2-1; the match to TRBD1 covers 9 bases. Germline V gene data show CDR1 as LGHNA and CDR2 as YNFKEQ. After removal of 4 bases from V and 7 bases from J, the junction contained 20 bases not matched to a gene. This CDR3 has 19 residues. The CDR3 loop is CASSRRPQLQGAGMNEQFF. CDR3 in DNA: TGTGCCAGCAGCCGCAGACCGCAATTACAGGGGGCAGGTATGAATGAGCAGTTCTTC.

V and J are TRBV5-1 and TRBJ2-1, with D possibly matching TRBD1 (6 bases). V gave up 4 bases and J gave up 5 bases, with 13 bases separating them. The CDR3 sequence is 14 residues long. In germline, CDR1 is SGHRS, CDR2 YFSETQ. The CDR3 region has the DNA TGCGCCAGCAGCGGAGGACAGTTCGACAATGAGCAGTTCTTC. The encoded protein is CASSGGQFDNEQFF.

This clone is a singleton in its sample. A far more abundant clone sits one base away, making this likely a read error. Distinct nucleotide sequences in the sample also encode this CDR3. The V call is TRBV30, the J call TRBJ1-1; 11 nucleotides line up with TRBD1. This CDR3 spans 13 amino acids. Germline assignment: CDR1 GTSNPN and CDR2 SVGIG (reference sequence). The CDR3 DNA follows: TGTGCCTGGAGGGGACAGGGGGGGACTGAGGCTTTCTTT. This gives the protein CAWRGQGGTEAFF.

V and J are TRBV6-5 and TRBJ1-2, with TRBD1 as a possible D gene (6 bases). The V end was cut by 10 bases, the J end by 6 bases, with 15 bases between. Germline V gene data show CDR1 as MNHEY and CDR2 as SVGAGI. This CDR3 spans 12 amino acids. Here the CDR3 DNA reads TGTGCCATTAGGGGGAGGGGTAATGGCTACACCTTC. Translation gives CAIRGRGNGYTF.

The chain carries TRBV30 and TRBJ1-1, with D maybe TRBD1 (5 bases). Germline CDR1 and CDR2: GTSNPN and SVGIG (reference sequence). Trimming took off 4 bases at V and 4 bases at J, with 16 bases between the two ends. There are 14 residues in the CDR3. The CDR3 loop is CAWTTLLRATEAFF. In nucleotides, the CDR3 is TGTGCCTGGACCACCCTCCTCAGGGCCACTGAAGCTTTCTTT.

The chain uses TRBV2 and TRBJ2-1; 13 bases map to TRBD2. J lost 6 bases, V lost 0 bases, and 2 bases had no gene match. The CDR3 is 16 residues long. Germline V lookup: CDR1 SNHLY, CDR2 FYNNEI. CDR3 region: CASSEAGLAGRNEQFF. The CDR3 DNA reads TGTGCCAGCAGTGAAGCGGGACTAGCGGGACGCAATGAGCAGTTCTTC.

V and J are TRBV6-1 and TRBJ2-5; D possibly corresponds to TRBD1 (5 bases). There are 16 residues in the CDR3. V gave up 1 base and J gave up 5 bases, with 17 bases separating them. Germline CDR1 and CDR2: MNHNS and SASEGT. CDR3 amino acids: CASSEEGQGGWETQYF. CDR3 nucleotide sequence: TGTGCCAGCAGTGAAGAGGGGCAGGGTGGATGGGAGACCCAGTACTTC.